Here is one TCR beta chain with its context. Its antigen is as yet unknown. The CDR3 contains 11 residues. The record originates from a study of shared clonotypes between healthy human individuals. Recent acute infections and vaccinations were absent in the healthy HIV-negative adult donors. Clones were read by immunoSEQ multiplex PCR, and TCRdb kept only the in-frame ones, dropping some. The profile covers under 550,000 clones, with 96% appearing a single time and about 0.064% taken by the ten largest. Whole-study findings and limits: Around 5% of naive CD4 clonotypes were common to a handful of donors.

The TCR originated in a woman aged 25 to 39 in good health. Source material: naive CD4+ T cells sorted from blood. Sample subset: CD45RA+ positively selected. V is TRBV21-1 and J is TRBJ2-3; the table's TRBD2 call for D was not verified on the DNA. TRBV21-1 counts as a pseudogene. The chain's CDR3 is CASRLTDTQYF. In DNA, the CDR3 is TGTGCCAGCAGACTGACAGATACGCAGTATTTT.